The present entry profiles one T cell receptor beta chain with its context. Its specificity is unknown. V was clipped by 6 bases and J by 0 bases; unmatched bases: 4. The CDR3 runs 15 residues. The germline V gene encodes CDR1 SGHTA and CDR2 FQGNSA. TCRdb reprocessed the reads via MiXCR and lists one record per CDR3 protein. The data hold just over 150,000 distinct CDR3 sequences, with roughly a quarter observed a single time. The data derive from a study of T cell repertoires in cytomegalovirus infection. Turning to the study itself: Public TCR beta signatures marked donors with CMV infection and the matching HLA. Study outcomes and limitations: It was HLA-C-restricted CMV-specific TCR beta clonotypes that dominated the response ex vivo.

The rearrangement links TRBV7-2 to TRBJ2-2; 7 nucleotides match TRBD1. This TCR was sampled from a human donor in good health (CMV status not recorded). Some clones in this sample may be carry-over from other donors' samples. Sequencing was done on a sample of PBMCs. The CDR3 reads CASSYRGTNTGELFF. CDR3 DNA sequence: TGTGCCAGCAGTTACAGGGGCACGAACACCGGGGAGCTGTTTTTT.